The clone carrying this T cell receptor beta chain was observed a handful of times. What it recognizes is unknown. This specimen comes from a study of cytomegalovirus exposure and HLA in healthy donors. Study-wide points: Most TCR beta V segments were productive about 87% or about 30% of the time in an earlier analysis.

V dropped 4 bases and J dropped 5 bases, with 9 bases sitting between them. CDR3 size: 13 residues. The germline V gene encodes CDR1 LNHDA and CDR2 SQIVND (reference sequence). Every donor was a healthy person donating bone marrow. Nominal health characterized the donors when sampled, though unrecorded immune exposures were likely. The PCR used 60 Vbeta and 13 Jbeta primers. Source study methods: Among the unique TCR beta chains that a later analysis counted, roughly 80 million in all, 9.5 million to 11 million were shared. Using immunoSEQ multiplex PCR, the repertoire was profiled, and TCRdb retains in-frame clones only, with some absent. V and J calls plus clone size are reproduced from that table; the DNA served to infer D and trimming. Of more than 90,000 clones listed, approximately 72% are singletons.

This TCR was recovered from a woman aged 40 to 50 in good health and CMV-seronegative. The V and J genes are TRBV19 and TRBJ1-5; D call uncertain. The sample consisted of PBMCs. CDR3 bases: TGTGCCAGTAGTACACAAGCGGATCAGCCCCAGCATTTT. Protein: CASSTQADQPQHF.